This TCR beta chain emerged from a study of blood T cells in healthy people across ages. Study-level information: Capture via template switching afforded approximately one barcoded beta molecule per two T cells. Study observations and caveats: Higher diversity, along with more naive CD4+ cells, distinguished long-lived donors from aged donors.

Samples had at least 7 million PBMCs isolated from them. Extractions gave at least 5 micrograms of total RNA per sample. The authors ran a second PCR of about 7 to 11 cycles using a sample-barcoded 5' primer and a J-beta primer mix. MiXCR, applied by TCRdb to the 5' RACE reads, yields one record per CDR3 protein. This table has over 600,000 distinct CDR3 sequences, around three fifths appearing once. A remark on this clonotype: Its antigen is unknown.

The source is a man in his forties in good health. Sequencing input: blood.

The CDR3 loop reads CASSLVASGYEQYF. CDR3 DNA sequence: TGTGCCAGCAGCTTAGTAGCTAGCGGCTACGAGCAGTACTTC. J is TRBJ2-7 and V is TRBV7-2, with TRBD2 matching over 7 bases. V lost 1 base, J lost 3 bases, and 3 bases stayed unmatched. The CDR3 consists of 14 residues. Looked up from germline, CDR1 is SGHTA and CDR2 is FQGNSA.